Listed below are T cell receptor beta chains from one sample, sequenced in a study of blood T cell repertoires in COVID-19. Data came from immunoSEQ multiplex PCR; TCRdb stores just in-frame clones and leaves some out. The table includes around 160,000 clones, around 82% detected once. The sequenced sample was peripheral blood. The source is a man between 60 and 75 years old with active or convalescent COVID-19. CDR3s include the opening cysteine and the closing phenylalanine or tryptophan. The D gene is left open where the match is weak. Where a row states a size, it is once, few, many or the class of an expanded clone; other rows omit it.

v_call	clone_size	j_call	d_call	cdr3_nt	cdr3_aa
TRBV11-2	-	TRBJ2-3	TRBD2	TGTGCCAGCAGCCTCAGCGGGGGGGGCCCAGATACGCAGTATTTT	CASSLSGGGPDTQYF
TRBV6-5	-	TRBJ2-1	TRBD2	TGTGCCAGCAGTTCCCGCGGGAGGAGCTCCTACAATGAGCAGTTCTTC	CASSSRGRSSYNEQFF
TRBV2	few	TRBJ1-5	-	TGTGCCAGCAGTGAAGGGCCGGGTGGCAATCAGCCCCAGCATTTT	CASSEGPGGNQPQHF
TRBV19	once	TRBJ2-5	-	TGTGCCAGTAGAGTCGAGGGCTCCAGCCGGGAGACCCAGTACTTC	CASRVEGSSRETQYF
TRBV29-1	-	TRBJ1-3	-	TGCAGCGTTGAAGGGGGCCTCTCTGGAAACACCATATATTTT	CSVEGGLSGNTIYF
TRBV7-2	-	TRBJ2-7	-	TGTGCCAGCAGCTTAGGCAGGGGCGACGAGCAGTACTTC	CASSLGRGDEQYF
TRBV11-2	-	TRBJ2-1	TRBD2	TGTGCCAGCAGCTTAGCACTAGCGGGGGGGGAGCAGTTCTTC	CASSLALAGGEQFF
TRBV5-1	once	TRBJ2-3	TRBD2	TGCGCCAGCAGCCCTGGGACTAGCGGAGATACGCAGTATTTT	CASSPGTSGDTQYF
TRBV5-1	-	TRBJ1-2	-	TGCGCCAGCAGCTTGGCCATGGCGGGTACGGGCTACACCTTC	CASSLAMAGTGYTF
TRBV29-1	-	TRBJ1-1	-	TGCAGCGTCGGGACTCAACGGAACACTGAAGCTTTCTTT	CSVGTQRNTEAFF